What follows is one TCR beta chain and its context. Antigen specificity is unknown. Molecules of cDNA were individually given unique molecular identifiers that were attached to them. TCRdb reprocessed the 5' RACE reads via MiXCR and lists one record per CDR3 protein. The data hold about 81,000 distinct CDR3 sequences, with 11% to 15% observed a single time. This sample stems from a study of early T cells in non-severe SARS-CoV-2 infection. Study-wide context: Unpaired chains resulted from sequencing bulk RNA of unsorted whole blood. Study-wide findings and caveats: Anti-spike CD8 responses were favored in VDJdb matching, and private and CD4 specificities were missed.

Sequencing was performed on whole blood. The source is an adult who was a healthcare worker with PCR-confirmed SARS-CoV-2 infection or an uninfected control (not recorded which).

This chain's CDR3 is CASRKQSSYNEQFF. CDR3 nucleotide sequence: TGTGCCAGCAGAAAACAGAGCTCCTACAATGAGCAGTTCTTC. The chain is built from TRBV6-5 and TRBJ2-1; D is undetermined. There are 14 residues in the CDR3. V lost 6 bases to trimming and J lost 0 bases, with 9 bases between them. Per the germline V gene, CDR1 is MNHEY and CDR2 is SVGAGI.